This entry concerns a single T cell receptor beta chain. The data were obtained in a study of blood T cell repertoires in COVID-19. Study-wide context: Sources were T cells, B-cell-depleted T cells, or PBMCs; the material itself was cDNA or gDNA.

Trimming took 3 bases from V and 1 from J, leaving 18 bases between them. This CDR3 spans 17 amino acids. Germline-derived CDR1 and CDR2 are MDHEN and SYDVKM. Profiled with immunoSEQ multiplex PCR; TCRdb holds only in-frame clones, not every one. Of 300,000 or so clones listed, approximately 86% are singletons. Input material: peripheral blood. J is TRBJ1-1 and V is TRBV28, with a weak D call TRBD1 (5 bases). The receptor was derived from a woman between 45 and 60 years old with active or convalescent COVID-19. The CDR3 region has the DNA TGTGCCAGCAGTTTCCCCCGGGGGGGACCTCAGAACACTGAAGCTTTCTTT. Encoded protein: CASSFPRGGPQNTEAFF.